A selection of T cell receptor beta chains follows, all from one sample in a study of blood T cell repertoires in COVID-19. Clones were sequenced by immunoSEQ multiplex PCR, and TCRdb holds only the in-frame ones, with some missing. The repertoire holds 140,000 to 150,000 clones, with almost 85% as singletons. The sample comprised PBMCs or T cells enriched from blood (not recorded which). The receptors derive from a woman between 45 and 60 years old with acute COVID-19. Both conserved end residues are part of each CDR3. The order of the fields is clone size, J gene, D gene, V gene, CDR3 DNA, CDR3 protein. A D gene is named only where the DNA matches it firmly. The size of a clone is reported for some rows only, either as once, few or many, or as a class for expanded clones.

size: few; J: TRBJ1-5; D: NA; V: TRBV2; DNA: TGTGCCAGCAGGGAGGAGAACAGCAGCAATCAGCCCCAGCATTTT; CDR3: CASREENSSNQPQHF
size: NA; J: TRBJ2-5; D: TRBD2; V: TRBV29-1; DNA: TGCAGCGTTGTTATCGGGACTAGGGAGACCCAGTACTTC; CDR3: CSVVIGTRETQYF
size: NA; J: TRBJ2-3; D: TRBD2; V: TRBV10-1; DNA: TGCGCCAGCAGTGAAGCGGCGGGAGGGCAGTATTTT; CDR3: CASSEAAGGQYF
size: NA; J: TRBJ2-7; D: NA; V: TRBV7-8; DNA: TGTGCCAGTGCCTGGCAGGGTCCCTACGAGCAGTACTTC; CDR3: CASAWQGPYEQYF
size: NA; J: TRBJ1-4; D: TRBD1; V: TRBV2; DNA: TGTGCCAGCAGTGGACAGGGGGCGGGTTTTTTTGAAAAACTGTTTTTT; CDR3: CASSGQGAGFFEKLFF
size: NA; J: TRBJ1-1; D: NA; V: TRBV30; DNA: TGTGCCTGGAGGTTGGCAGGGTGGACTGAAGCTTTCTTT; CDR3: CAWRLAGWTEAFF
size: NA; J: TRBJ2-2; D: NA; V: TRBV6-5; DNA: TGTGCCAGCAGGATTTACAAGAACACCGGGGAGCTGTTTTTT; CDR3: CASRIYKNTGELFF
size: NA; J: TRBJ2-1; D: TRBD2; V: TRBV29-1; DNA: TGCAGCGTCAGACTAGCGGGGGTTGCCTACAATGAGCAGTTCTTC; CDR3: CSVRLAGVAYNEQFF
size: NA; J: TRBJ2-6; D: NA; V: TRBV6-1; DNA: TGTGCCAGCAGTGCCGTAAGAGCCTCTGGGGCCAACGTCCTGACTTTC; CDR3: CASSAVRASGANVLTF
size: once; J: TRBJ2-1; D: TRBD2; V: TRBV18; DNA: TGTGCCAGCTCACCAGGGACTAGCGGGACGGTCGTGCAGTTCTTC; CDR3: CASSPGTSGTVVQFF
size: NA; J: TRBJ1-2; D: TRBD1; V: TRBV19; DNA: TGTGCCAGTAGCCTATACTCCCCGGGACAGGTGAATGGCTACACCTTC; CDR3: CASSLYSPGQVNGYTF
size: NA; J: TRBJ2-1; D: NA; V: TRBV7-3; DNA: TGTGCCAGCAGCTTTGCCCAGGACAATGAGCAGTTCTTC; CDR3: CASSFAQDNEQFF
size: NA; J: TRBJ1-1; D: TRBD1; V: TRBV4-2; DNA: TGTGCCAGCAGCCAATGGACAGGGAACACTGAAGCTTTCTTT; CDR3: CASSQWTGNTEAFF
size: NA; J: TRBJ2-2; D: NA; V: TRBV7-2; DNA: TGTGCCAGCAGCTTAGAAAGGTCCTCGGGGACCGGGGAGCTGTTTTTT; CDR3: CASSLERSSGTGELFF
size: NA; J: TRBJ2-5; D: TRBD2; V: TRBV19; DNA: TGTGCCAGTAGTATTTCTAGCGGGGCCCAAGAGACCCAGTACTTC; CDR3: CASSISSGAQETQYF
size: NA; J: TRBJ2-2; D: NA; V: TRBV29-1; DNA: TGCGCTGGACTGTCGCATATCACCGGGGAGCTGTTTTTT; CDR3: CAGLSHITGELFF
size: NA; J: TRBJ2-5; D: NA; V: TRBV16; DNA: TGTGCCAGCAGCACCCAAGGGCAGGGCCAAGAGACCCAGTACTTC; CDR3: CASSTQGQGQETQYF
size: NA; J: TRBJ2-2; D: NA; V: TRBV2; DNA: TGTGCCAGCACCCAGGGGAACACCGGGGAGCTGTTTTTT; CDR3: CASTQGNTGELFF
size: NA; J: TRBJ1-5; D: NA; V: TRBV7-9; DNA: TGTGCCAGCAGCTTAGGGGACAATAGCAATCAGCCCCAGCATTTT; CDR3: CASSLGDNSNQPQHF
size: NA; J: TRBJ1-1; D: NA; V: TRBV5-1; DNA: TGCGCCAGCAGCTTATGGGGGGGAAGTGGCGGTGAAGCTTTCTTT; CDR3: CASSLWGGSGGEAFF
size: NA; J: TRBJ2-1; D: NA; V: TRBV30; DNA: TGTGCCCTGGAACAGACCGTTACTGAGCAGTTCTTC; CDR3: CALEQTVTEQFF
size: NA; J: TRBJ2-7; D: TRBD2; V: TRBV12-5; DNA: TGTGCTAGTGGTTTGGATCCGTACACTAGCGGGTACGAGCAGTACTTC; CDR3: CASGLDPYTSGYEQYF
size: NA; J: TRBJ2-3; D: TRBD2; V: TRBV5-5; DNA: TGTGCCAGCACCCATAGCGGGGGCCTCGGGAATACGCAGTATTTT; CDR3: CASTHSGGLGNTQYF
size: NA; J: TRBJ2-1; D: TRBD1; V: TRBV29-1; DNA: TGCAGCGTGGACAGGGGACACTACAATGAGCAGTTCTTC; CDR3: CSVDRGHYNEQFF
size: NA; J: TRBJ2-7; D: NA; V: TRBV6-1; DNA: TGTGCCAGCAGTGAACTGGACAGTGGCTCCTACGAGCAGTACTTC; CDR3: CASSELDSGSYEQYF
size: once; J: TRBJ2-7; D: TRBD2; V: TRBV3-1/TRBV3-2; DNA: TGTGCCAGCAGCCCAGATAGCGGGAGCGGATCCTACGAGCAGTACTTC; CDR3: CASSPDSGSGSYEQYF
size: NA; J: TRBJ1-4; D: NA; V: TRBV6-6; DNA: TGTGCCAGCAGTTACGGAGGGTGGGGGGCTAATGAAAAACTGTTTTTT; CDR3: CASSYGGWGANEKLFF
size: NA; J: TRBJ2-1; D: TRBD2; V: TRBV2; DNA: TGTGCCAGCACCATCCTCGGGACTATCTACAATGAGCAGTTCTTC; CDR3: CASTILGTIYNEQFF
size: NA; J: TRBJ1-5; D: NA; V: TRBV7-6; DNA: TGTGCCAGCAGCAAACAGGGAGGGGGTTATAGCAATCAGCCCCAGCATTTT; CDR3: CASSKQGGGYSNQPQHF
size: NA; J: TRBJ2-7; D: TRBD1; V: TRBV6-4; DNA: TGTGCCAGCAGTGAACGGGACAGGCCCGAAACCTACGAGCAGTACTTC; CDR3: CASSERDRPETYEQYF
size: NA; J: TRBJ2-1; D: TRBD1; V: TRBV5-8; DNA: TGTGCCAGCAGCCGAAGGGGGCAGACTCACAATGAGCAGTTCTTC; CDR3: CASSRRGQTHNEQFF
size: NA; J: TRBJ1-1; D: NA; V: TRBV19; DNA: TGTGCCAGTAGTATACTTGCGAGTCGGCAGGACACTGAAGCTTTCTTT; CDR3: CASSILASRQDTEAFF
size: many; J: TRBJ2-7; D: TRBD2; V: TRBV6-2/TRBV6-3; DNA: TGTGCCAGCAGTATTAGCGGGAACTCCTACGAGCAGTACTTC; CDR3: CASSISGNSYEQYF
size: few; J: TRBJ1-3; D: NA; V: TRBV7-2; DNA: TGTGCCAGCAGCTTAGAGAGCTCTGGAAACACCATATATTTT; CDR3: CASSLESSGNTIYF
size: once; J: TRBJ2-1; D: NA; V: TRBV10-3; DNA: TGTGCCATCAGTCCCGGGACACCCAACTACAATGAGCAGTTCTTC; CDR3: CAISPGTPNYNEQFF
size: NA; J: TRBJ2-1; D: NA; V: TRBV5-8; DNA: TGTGCCAGCAGCCCGGTCCCCTACAATGAGCAGTTCTTC; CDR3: CASSPVPYNEQFF
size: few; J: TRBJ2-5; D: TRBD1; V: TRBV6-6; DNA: TGTGCCAGCAGACCCTGGACAGGGGAGACGGGAGAGACCCAGTACTTC; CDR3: CASRPWTGETGETQYF
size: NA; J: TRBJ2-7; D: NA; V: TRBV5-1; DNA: TGCGCCAGCAGCTTGGCCGGACTTCCTGACTACGAGCAGTACTTC; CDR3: CASSLAGLPDYEQYF